This passage covers 15 T cell receptor beta chains from one sample sequenced in a study of blood T cell repertoires in COVID-19. Assay: immunoSEQ multiplex PCR; the TCRdb copy retains only in-frame clones and omits some. Seen here are approximately 350,000 clones, 65% to 85% observed once, and the top ten hold roughly 3%. The sample consisted of peripheral blood. Receptors originate from a man aged 30 to 45 with active or convalescent COVID-19.

The rearrangement joins TRBV6-9 to TRBJ1-2, with 7 positions matching TRBD1. J gave up 3 bases and V 8 bases, and 12 bases lay outside the gene matches. The CDR3 loop spans 15 amino acids. Germline loops: CDR1 MNHGY, CDR2 SVAAGI. CDR3 loop: CASDNSQGLDYGYTF. CDR3 bases: TGTGCCAGCGATAACTCACAGGGGTTGGACTATGGCTACACCTTC.

The rearrangement links TRBV2 to TRBJ2-3, with 7 bases identical to TRBD2. This CDR3 comprises 14 residues. The germline CDR1 and CDR2 sequences are SNHLY and FYNNEI. V lost 6 bases to trimming and J lost 2 bases; unmatched junction nucleotides: 5. The DNA of the CDR3 is TGTGCCAGCAGCCGACTAGCTAACACAGATACGCAGTATTTT. It is translated as CASSRLANTDTQYF.

This sequence joins TRBV5-8 and TRBJ2-2; 11 bases fit TRBD1. This CDR3 has 15 residues. Germline CDR1 is SGHTS and CDR2 is YDEGEE. V lost 4 bases to trimming and J lost 4 bases; unmatched junction nucleotides: 3. The CDR3 here is CASSMDRGRTGELFF. DNA of the CDR3: TGTGCCAGCAGCATGGACAGGGGGCGCACCGGGGAGCTGTTTTTT.

The J gene is TRBJ2-3, the V gene TRBV9; 9 nucleotides align to TRBD2. CDR1 SGDLS and CDR2 YYNGEE come from the germline V gene. The CDR3 is 15 amino acids. Trimming at V came to 1 base and at J to 9 bases, leaving 9 bases not matched to a gene. The CDR3 region has the DNA TGTGCCAGCAGCGTAATAGGGCTTGCGGGGGGGACGCAGTATTTT. It is translated as CASSVIGLAGGTQYF.

This chain uses TRBV29-1 with TRBJ2-1; 9 bases match TRBD2. V was clipped by 0 bases and J by 6 bases; unmatched bases: 9. Germline V gene lookup returns CDR1 SQVTM and CDR2 ANQGSEA. CDR3 length equals 16 residues. The chain's CDR3 is CSVEDRASGKLNEQFF. CDR3 sequence (DNA): TGCAGCGTTGAAGATCGGGCTAGCGGGAAACTCAATGAGCAGTTCTTC.

This rearrangement joins TRBV6-5 to TRBJ1-2; 10 bases fit TRBD1. V was pared by 5 bases and J by 8 bases, with 11 bases of the junction left unmatched. This CDR3 has 15 residues. Per the germline V gene, CDR1 is MNHEY and CDR2 is SVGAGI. The CDR3 spells CASSPDRGTFPGYTF. The CDR3 DNA reads as TGTGCCAGCAGTCCGGACAGGGGGACTTTTCCAGGCTACACCTTC.

The J gene is TRBJ2-1, the V gene TRBV30; 9 bases are shared with TRBD2. Germline V CDR1 and CDR2: GTSNPN, SVGIG (reference sequence). This CDR3 region has 16 residues. V lost 3 bases, J lost 2 bases, and 8 bases stayed unmatched. The CDR3 loop is CAWSWGAGGTYNEQFF. The CDR3 region has the DNA TGTGCCTGGAGCTGGGGAGCGGGGGGTACCTACAATGAGCAGTTCTTC. Filled out from reference TRBV30 and TRBJ2-1, the complete variable domain reads SQTIHQWPATLVQPVGSPLSLECTVEGTSNPNLYWYRQAAGRGLQLLFYSVGIGQISSEVPQNLSASRPQDRQFILSSKKLLLSDSGFYLCAWSWGAGGTYNEQFFGPGTRLTVL.

This clone is a singleton in its sample. The chain has TRBV2 and TRBJ2-7; D possibly corresponds to TRBD1 (5 bases). Trimming removed 4 bases at V and 2 bases at J, with 12 bases between. This CDR3 is built from 14 residues. Looked up from germline, CDR1 is SNHLY and CDR2 is FYNNEI. The CDR3 coding sequence is TGTGCCAGCAGTGGCGACCTAGGGGCCTACGAGCAGTACTTC. Protein product: CASSGDLGAYEQYF.

J is TRBJ1-4 and V is TRBV3-1 (or the pseudogene TRBV3-2); D gene unclear. Germline values: CDR1 LGHDT, CDR2 YNNKEL (reference sequence). The V gene lost 4 bases and the J gene lost 5 bases, with 11 bases spanning the gap. CDR3 length: 14 residues. The CDR3 protein is CASSLREANEKLFF. The CDR3 region has the DNA TGTGCCAGCAGCCTCCGAGAAGCCAATGAAAAACTGTTTTTT.

CDR3 nucleotide sequence: TGTGCCAGCAGCCGCGGGACTAGCTCCTACGAGCAGTACTTC. It encodes CASSRGTSSYEQYF. The rearrangement uses TRBV3-1 (or the pseudogene TRBV3-2) and TRBJ2-7; 8 nucleotides match TRBD2. This CDR3 spans 14 amino acids. CDR1 is LGHDT, CDR2 YNNKEL, per germline (reference sequence). J was trimmed by 0 bases and V by 4 bases; bases with no gene match: 2.

The chain carries TRBV19 and TRBJ1-4; 9 nucleotides match TRBD1. The CDR3 is 16 residues long. V was clipped by 3 bases and J by 11 bases; unmatched bases: 13. CDR1 is LNHDA and CDR2 is SQIVND in the germline V gene (reference sequence). The CDR3 nucleotides are TGTGCCAGTAGTATGGGGCGACAGGGGGACGGGGAGAAACTGTTTTTT. This gives the protein CASSMGRQGDGEKLFF.

V usage is TRBV11-2 and J usage is TRBJ2-2, with 7 positions matching TRBD2. Germline V gene sequence: CDR1 SGHAT, CDR2 FQNNGV. V was clipped by 6 bases and J by 4 bases; unmatched bases: 11. The CDR3 length is 16 residues. The CDR3 here is CASRPTGTKSTGELFF. As DNA, the CDR3 is TGTGCCAGCAGACCAACCGGGACTAAGTCCACCGGGGAGCTGTTTTTT.

This sequence joins TRBV19 and TRBJ1-5, with D unresolved. V dropped 1 base and J dropped 4 bases, with 8 bases sitting between them. CDR1 and CDR2 (germline): LNHDA, SQIVND (reference sequence). The CDR3 length is 14 residues. The CDR3 region is CASSIVQHNQPQHF. Written as DNA, the CDR3 is TGTGCCAGTAGTATAGTACAGCATAATCAGCCCCAGCATTTT.

This rearrangement joins TRBV15 to TRBJ1-5, with D possibly TRBD1 on 5 matching bases. V lost 1 base, J lost 5 bases, and 18 bases lay in between. This CDR3 has 17 amino acids. Germline CDR1 is LNHNV and CDR2 is YYDKDF (reference sequence). The CDR3 sequence is CATSRGPGMRDDQPQHF. Written as DNA, the CDR3 is TGTGCCACCAGCAGAGGTCCCGGGATGCGGGACGATCAGCCCCAGCATTTT.

V usage is TRBV6-5 and J usage is TRBJ2-3; D may be TRBD2 (7 bases). V was shortened by 7 bases and J by 4 bases, with 9 bases between the two germline ends. The CDR3 sequence is 12 residues long. In germline, CDR1 is MNHEY, CDR2 SVGAGI. The CDR3 nucleotides read TGTGCCAGCAAAGGGGGGGCAGATACGCAGTATTTT. This sequence encodes CASKGGADTQYF.